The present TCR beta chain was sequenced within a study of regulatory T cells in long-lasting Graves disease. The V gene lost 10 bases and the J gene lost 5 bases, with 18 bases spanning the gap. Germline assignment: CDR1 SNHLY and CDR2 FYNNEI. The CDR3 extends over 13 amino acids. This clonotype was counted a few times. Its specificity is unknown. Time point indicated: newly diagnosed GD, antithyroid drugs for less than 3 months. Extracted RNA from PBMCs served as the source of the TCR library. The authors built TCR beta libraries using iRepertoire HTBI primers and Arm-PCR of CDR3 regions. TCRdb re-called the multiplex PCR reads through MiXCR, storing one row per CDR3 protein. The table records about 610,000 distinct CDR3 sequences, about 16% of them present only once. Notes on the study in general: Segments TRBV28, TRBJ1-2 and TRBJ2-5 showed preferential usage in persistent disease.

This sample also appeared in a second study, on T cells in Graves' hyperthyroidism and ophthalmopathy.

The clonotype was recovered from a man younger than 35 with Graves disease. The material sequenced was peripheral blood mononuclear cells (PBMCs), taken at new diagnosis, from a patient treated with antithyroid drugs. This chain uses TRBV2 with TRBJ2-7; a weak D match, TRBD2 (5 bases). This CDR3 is CATSDWGDHEQYF. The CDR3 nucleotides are TGTGCCACCTCGGATTGGGGAGACCACGAGCAGTACTTC.